The clone carrying this T cell receptor (beta chain) was counted between two and nine times. The record originates from a study of T-cell reconstitution after alpha-beta-depleted transplantation in children. Construction of the TCRbeta library involved unique molecular identifiers. Each CDR3 protein is one row after TCRdb ran MiXCR on the PCR reads. The repertoire holds approximately 800,000 distinct CDR3 sequences, with about 16% as singletons. This clonotype was sampled from a male patient younger than 18 who had a stem cell transplant for acute lymphoblastic leukemia, so the T cells may come from the graft donor. The sample in question was PBMCs, mostly from graft donor cells, obtained 360 days after TCRalphabeta/CD19-depleted stem cell transplant.

The CDR3 coding sequence is TGTGCCAGCAGCTTACCCGAGGGGACAACTGGGGAAAAACTGTTTTTT. This gives the protein CASSLPEGTTGEKLFF. This chain joins TRBV7-8 and TRBJ1-4; tentative D call: TRBD1 (6 bases). The CDR3 covers 16 residues. Trimming took 2 bases from V and 8 from J, leaving 18 bases between them. From germline, CDR1 is SGHVS and CDR2 FQNEAQ.